Reported below is one TCR beta chain. The antigen remains undetermined. This sample is part of a study of shared clonotypes between healthy human individuals. Produced via immunoSEQ multiplex PCR; TCRdb's table is partial and in-frame only. The sample holds 1.5 million to 2.5 million clones, less than 95% seen once. The V end lost 3 bases, the J end lost 1 base, and 18 bases lay between the germline ends. The CDR3 is 17 amino acids. Germline lookup yields CDR1 MGHRA and CDR2 YSYEKL. Study-wide results and limits: Memory subsets generally showed lower estimated richness than naive subsets.

Cells designated naive CD8 were CD45RO-negative and were positively selected for CCR7, with terminally differentiated effector memory CD45RA+ cells excluded. The sample was naive CD8+ T cells sorted from blood. V is TRBV4-1 and J is TRBJ1-1; D gene ambiguous. The receptor's source is a man between 18 and 35 years old in good health. The CDR3 reads CASSQERTAAGNTEAFF. CDR3 DNA: TGCGCCAGCAGCCAGGAACGTACAGCGGCGGGGAACACTGAAGCTTTCTTT.